These 27 T cell receptor beta chains originate from one sample sequenced in a study of OX40 agonist ivuxolimab in advanced cancers. TCRdb's table, derived via immunoSEQ multiplex PCR, lists solely in-frame clones and lacks some. The table lists about 120,000 clones, about 93% of them singletons. Here the sequenced sample was CD4+ or CD8+ T cells sorted from blood, taken in a trial of the OX40 agonist ivuxolimab. The receptor set was obtained from an adult with an advanced solid tumor such as melanoma, head and neck, liver or kidney cancer.

The rearrangement joins TRBV28 to TRBJ2-5, with 8 bases that match TRBD2. There are 14 residues in the CDR3. V lost 7 bases, J lost 5 bases, and 9 bases stayed unmatched. Germline V gene sequence: CDR1 MDHEN, CDR2 SYDVKM. Here the CDR3 DNA reads TGTGCCAGCAAAGGAGGAACGGGGGGGGAGACCCAGTACTTC. It encodes CASKGGTGGETQYF.

The J gene is TRBJ1-2, the V gene TRBV28, with D possibly being TRBD1 (5 bases). V lost 7 bases and J 7 bases, leaving 16 bases between the germline ends. The CDR3 length is 13 residues. The germline V gene has CDR1 MDHEN and CDR2 SYDVKM. CDR3 bases: TGTGCCAGCAATCCCTCGCACGGGGGTGGCTACACCTTC. This codes for CASNPSHGGGYTF.

The rearrangement joins TRBV12-5 to TRBJ2-5; D remains unclear. The CDR3 is 12 residues long. Germline CDR1 and CDR2: LGHNT and FRNRAP. Trimming shortened V by 2 bases and J by 5 bases, and 6 bases separated the two germline ends. The CDR3 nucleotides read TGTGCTAGTGGTTTGTTTGGGGAGACCCAGTACTTC. This translates into CASGLFGETQYF. Full variable domain (rest looked up from reference TRBV12-5 and TRBJ2-5): DARVTQTPRHKVTEMGQEVTMRCQPILGHNTVFWYRQTMMQGLELLAYFRNRAPLDDSGMPKDRFSAEMPDATLATLKIQPSEPRDSAVYFCASGLFGETQYFGPGTRLLVL.

This clone was detected a few times. The chain uses TRBV6-6 and TRBJ1-5; D call uncertain. CDR3 size: 14 residues. In germline, CDR1 is MNHNY, CDR2 SVGAGI (reference sequence). Trimming left V 0 bases short and J 6 bases short, with 9 bases between. The CDR3 nucleotides are TGTGCCAGCAGTTACTCGATTACTGGTCAGCCCCAGCATTTT. The encoded protein is CASSYSITGQPQHF.

This chain connects TRBV7-3 to TRBJ2-3; 12 bases match TRBD2. V was pared by 4 bases and J by 1 base, with 3 bases of the junction left unmatched. The CDR3 consists of 16 residues. Germline V lookup: CDR1 SGHTA, CDR2 FQGTGA. CDR3 DNA sequence: TGTGCCAGCAGCTATCGGACTAGCGGGGGCACAGATACGCAGTATTTT. This encodes CASSYRTSGGTDTQYF.

This chain joins TRBV14 and TRBJ2-7; a possible D gene is TRBD2 (5 bases). This CDR3 comprises 14 residues. V was trimmed by 4 bases and J by 1 base, leaving 11 bases between them. CDR1 and CDR2 from the germline V gene are SGHDN and FVKESK. CDR3 coding DNA: TGTGCCAGCAGCCCGGCGGGTGGGTCCTACGAGCAGTACTTC. Translation: CASSPAGGSYEQYF.

This chain uses TRBV18 with TRBJ2-5; the D gene is possibly TRBD2 (5 bases). The CDR3 is made up of 15 amino acids. Germline values: CDR1 KGHSH, CDR2 LQKENI. The germline V and J ends were trimmed by 6 bases and 4 bases, with 18 bases remaining between them. CDR3 protein: CASSPTGSEGETQYF. The CDR3 nucleotides are TGTGCCAGCTCCCCTACCGGCAGCGAGGGAGAGACCCAGTACTTC.

The J gene is TRBJ1-4, the V gene TRBV7-3; a weak D match, TRBD1 (6 bases). V was pared by 5 bases and J by 5 bases, with 18 bases between. The germline gives CDR1 SGHTA, CDR2 FQGTGA. The CDR3 has 16 amino acids. CDR3 in amino acids: CASSPFPDRPNEKLFF. The CDR3 DNA follows: TGTGCCAGCAGCCCTTTCCCAGACAGGCCGAATGAAAAACTGTTTTTT.

In this sample, this clone turned up once. The V and J genes are TRBV28 and TRBJ2-3; a possible D gene is TRBD1 (6 bases). CDR3 length: 14 residues. The germline V gene encodes CDR1 MDHEN and CDR2 SYDVKM. V was clipped by 5 bases and J by 2 bases, with 11 bases between them. CDR3 protein: CASSAQGYTDTQYF. The CDR3 DNA is TGTGCCAGCAGTGCGCAGGGGTACACAGATACGCAGTATTTT.

This sequence joins TRBV5-8 and TRBJ2-1; TRBD1 matches 7 bases. The CDR3 sequence is 18 residues long. Trimming at V came to 4 bases and at J to 2 bases, leaving 15 bases not matched to a gene. Looked up from germline, CDR1 is SGHTS and CDR2 is YDEGEE. The CDR3 reads CASSGERRTGLTYNEQFF. The CDR3 nucleotides are TGTGCCAGCAGCGGTGAGAGGAGGACAGGCCTCACCTACAATGAGCAGTTCTTC.

The chain uses TRBV5-6 and TRBJ2-1, with TRBD2 identical over 7 bases. Unmatched junction bases numbered 4, after V lost 0 bases and J lost 4 bases. This CDR3 has 15 residues. Germline V gives CDR1 SGHDT, CDR2 YYEEEE. The CDR3, as DNA: TGTGCCAGCAGCTTGGGACTAGCCTTTTACAATGAGCAGTTCTTC. Translated: CASSLGLAFYNEQFF.

This chain joins TRBV7-7 and TRBJ2-4; TRBD2 agrees at 8 bases. There are 19 residues in the CDR3. V was pared by 0 bases and J by 0 bases, with 10 bases of the junction left unmatched. CDR1 and CDR2 from the germline V gene are SSHAT and FNYEAQ (reference sequence). The DNA for the CDR3 is TGTGCCAGCAGCTTAGCGGTCTCCGCGGGGGGATTAGCCAAAAACATTCAGTACTTC. As protein: CASSLAVSAGGLAKNIQYF. Combining the CDR3 with reference TRBV7-7 and TRBJ2-4 gives the whole variable domain GAGVSQSPRYKVTKRGQDVTLRCDPISSHATLYWYQQALGQGPEFLTYFNYEAQPDKSGLPSDRFSAERPEGSISTLTIQRTEQRDSAMYRCASSLAVSAGGLAKNIQYFGAGTRLSVL.

This clone appeared once. The rearrangement links TRBV7-8 to TRBJ1-5, with D perhaps matching TRBD1 (6 bases). V lost 1 base to trimming and J lost 0 bases, with 7 bases between them. The germline V gene has CDR1 SGHVS and CDR2 FQNEAQ. This CDR3 contains 15 residues. CDR3 nucleotides: TGTGCCAGCAGCTTAGGCAGGGGTAGCAATCAGCCCCAGCATTTT. This codes for CASSLGRGSNQPQHF.

The V and J genes are TRBV5-8 and TRBJ1-2; no definite D call. The CDR3 totals 14 residues. Germline V gene lookup returns CDR1 SGHTS and CDR2 YDEGEE. V lost 1 base and J 3 bases, leaving 10 bases between the germline ends. The CDR3 loop reads CASSLFGQDYGYTF. The CDR3 region has the DNA TGTGCCAGCAGCTTGTTCGGGCAGGACTATGGCTACACCTTC.

The chain recombines TRBV7-3 with TRBJ2-5, with a weak D call TRBD1 (6 bases). Trimming left V 1 base short and J 4 bases short, with 13 bases between. This CDR3 comprises 15 residues. Germline loops: CDR1 SGHTA, CDR2 FQGTGA. CDR3 loop: CASSLRTGNRETQYF. The CDR3 DNA follows: TGTGCCAGCAGCTTAAGAACAGGGAATAGAGAGACCCAGTACTTC.

V and J are TRBV11-2 and TRBJ2-2, with a weak D call TRBD2 (6 bases). The CDR3 totals 16 residues. Trimming left V 0 bases short and J 5 bases short, with 13 bases between. The V gene's germline CDR1 is SGHAT and CDR2 FQNNGV. In DNA form, the CDR3 reads TGTGCCAGCAGCTTAGATGACCGGGACTGGACCGGGGAGCTGTTTTTT. As protein: CASSLDDRDWTGELFF.

This clone appeared a single time. The genes are TRBV30 and TRBJ1-2; 10 bases line up with TRBD1. Trimming removed 2 bases from V and 5 bases from J; junction bases left unmatched: 8. The CDR3 sequence is 15 residues long. Germline V gene data show CDR1 as GTSNPN and CDR2 as SVGIG (reference sequence). CDR3 bases: TGTGCCTGGAGTCGACAGGGGGCGCTTGGGTATGGCTACACCTTC. Translating gives CAWSRQGALGYGYTF.

This clone is a singleton in its sample. The chain is built from TRBV12-5 and TRBJ2-1; 9 nucleotides agree with TRBD1. Germline loops: CDR1 LGHNT, CDR2 FRNRAP. V shed 4 bases and J 4 bases; nucleotides not matched to a gene: 11. This CDR3 region has 17 residues. CDR3 region: CASGSIPDRGLYNEQFF. The CDR3 DNA reads as TGTGCTAGTGGTTCCATACCGGACAGGGGACTATACAATGAGCAGTTCTTC.

The rearrangement joins TRBV5-8 to TRBJ2-4, with unresolved D. This CDR3 contains 12 residues. V was shortened by 4 bases and J by 9 bases, with 11 bases between the two germline ends. Per germline, CDR1 SGHTS and CDR2 YDEGEE. In DNA form, the CDR3 reads TGTGCCAGCAGCCGGGTAGGCGGCATTCAGTACTTC. It yields the protein CASSRVGGIQYF.

This clone has only one observation. The genes are TRBV6-1 and TRBJ1-1; D may be TRBD1 (5 bases). Germline assignment: CDR1 MNHNS and CDR2 SASEGT. The length of the CDR3 is 14 residues. V gave up 8 bases and J gave up 3 bases, with 16 bases separating them. CDR3 nucleotides: TGTGCCAGCTCCCCCCGGCGGGGGGACACTGAAGCTTTCTTT. It is translated as CASSPRRGDTEAFF.

This chain uses TRBV2 with TRBJ1-1; the D is unclear. The CDR3 extends over 13 amino acids. Deletions cut 6 bases from V and 2 bases from J, with 10 bases between. In germline, CDR1 is SNHLY, CDR2 FYNNEI. In DNA form, the CDR3 reads TGTGCCAGCAGCAATGACCTTAACACTGAAGCTTTCTTT. It specifies CASSNDLNTEAFF. Looking up the rest from reference TRBV2 and TRBJ1-1 gives the full variable domain: EPEVTQTPSHQVTQMGQEVILRCVPISNHLYFYWYRQILGQKVEFLVSFYNNEISEKSEIFDDQFSVERPDGSNFTLKIRSTKLEDSAMYFCASSNDLNTEAFFGQGTRLTVV.

The genes are TRBV28 and TRBJ2-7; D is undetermined. The V end was cut by 3 bases, the J end by 2 bases, with 8 bases between. CDR1 is MDHEN, CDR2 SYDVKM, per germline. This CDR3 has 13 residues. The CDR3 spells CASSFRTPYEQYF. The DNA of the CDR3 is TGTGCCAGCAGTTTCCGAACCCCCTACGAGCAGTACTTC.

The genes are TRBV5-4 and TRBJ1-1; tentative D call: TRBD1 (5 bases). The CDR3 contains 15 residues. In germline, CDR1 is SGHNT, CDR2 YYREEE (reference sequence). V gave up 2 bases and J gave up 1 base, with 12 bases separating them. This CDR3 reads CASSLPGRPNTEAFF. For the CDR3, the DNA is TGTGCCAGCAGCTTACCAGGGAGGCCGAACACTGAAGCTTTCTTT.

The chain employs TRBV6-5 and TRBJ1-1; a possible D gene is TRBD1 (5 bases). Per germline, CDR1 MNHEY and CDR2 SVGAGI. The V end was cut by 2 bases, the J end by 3 bases, with 13 bases between. The CDR3 sequence is 15 residues long. CDR3 sequence reads: CASSYTAPGDTEAFF. The CDR3, as DNA: TGTGCCAGCAGTTACACAGCTCCGGGGGACACTGAAGCTTTCTTT.

The chain is built from TRBV7-9 and TRBJ2-5; D is possibly TRBD1 (5 bases). Trimming took off 5 bases at V and 3 bases at J, with 10 bases between the two ends. Germline loops: CDR1 SEHNR, CDR2 FQNEAQ (reference sequence). The CDR3 consists of 13 residues. The DNA of the CDR3 is TGTGCCAGCAGCCCGACAGAAGAAGAGACCCAGTACTTC. Encoded protein: CASSPTEEETQYF.

This chain links TRBV4-2 with TRBJ1-1; the D gene is possibly TRBD1 (5 bases). The CDR3 loop spans 15 amino acids. Trimming cost V 3 bases and J 3 bases, with 14 bases left between them. From germline, CDR1 is LGHNA and CDR2 YNFKEQ. CDR3 in DNA: TGTGCCAGCAGCCAGGGGCAGGCTACGCACACTGAAGCTTTCTTT. Its protein is CASSQGQATHTEAFF.

V usage is TRBV7-7 and J usage is TRBJ2-5; D may be TRBD1 (6 bases). CDR1 is SSHAT, CDR2 FNYEAQ, per germline (reference sequence). The CDR3 extends over 13 amino acids. Between the trimmed V and J ends, which lost 5 bases and 3 bases, there was a span of 10 bases. The CDR3 here is CASSRDRKETQYF. The CDR3 nucleotides read TGTGCCAGCAGCCGCGACAGGAAAGAGACCCAGTACTTC.